Sequencing of this T cell receptor beta chain was carried out in a study of STAT5B mutations in CD4+ large granular lymphocyte leukemia. Overall study: The CDR3 'QG' motif was associated with a particular HLA allele among healthy donors. General study results and limits: 8/27 top patient clones versus 2/35 control clones were TRBV06-family.

Concerning this clone: The target antigen is unknown.

J lost 0 bases, V lost 4 bases, and 4 bases had no gene match. Germline CDR1 is SGHRS and CDR2 is YFSETQ. The CDR3 runs to 17 residues. Using immunoSEQ multiplex PCR, the repertoire was profiled, and TCRdb retains in-frame clones only, with some absent. The sample consists of 20,000 or so clones, roughly three quarters of them appearing once. V and J are TRBV5-1 and TRBJ2-3; 14 bases fit TRBD2. Sequenced sample: CD4+ T cells from blood buffy coats. This receptor was obtained from a human donor in good health. The CDR3 region has the DNA TGCGCCAGCAGCCCCCGGACTAGCGGGGGGAGCACAGATACGCAGTATTTT. It codes for CASSPRTSGGSTDTQYF.